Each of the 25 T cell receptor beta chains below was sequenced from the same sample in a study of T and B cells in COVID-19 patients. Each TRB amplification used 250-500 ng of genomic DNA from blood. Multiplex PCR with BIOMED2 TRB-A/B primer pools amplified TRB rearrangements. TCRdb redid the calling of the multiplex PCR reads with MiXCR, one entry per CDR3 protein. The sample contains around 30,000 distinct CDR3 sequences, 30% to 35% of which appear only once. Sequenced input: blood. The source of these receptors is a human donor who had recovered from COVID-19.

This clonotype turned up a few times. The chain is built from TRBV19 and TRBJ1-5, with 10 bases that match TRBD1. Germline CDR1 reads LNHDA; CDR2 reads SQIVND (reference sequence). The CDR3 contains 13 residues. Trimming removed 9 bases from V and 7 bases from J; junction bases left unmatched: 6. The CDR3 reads CASAGTGEQPQHF. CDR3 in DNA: TGTGCCAGCGCCGGGACAGGGGAACAGCCCCAGCATTTT.

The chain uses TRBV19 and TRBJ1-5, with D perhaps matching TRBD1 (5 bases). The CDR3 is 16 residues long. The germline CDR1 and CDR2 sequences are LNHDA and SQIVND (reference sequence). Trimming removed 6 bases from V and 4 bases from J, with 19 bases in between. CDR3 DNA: TGTGCCAGTAGGGGCACAGGAGCGACTCCGAATCAGCCCCAGCATTTT. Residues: CASRGTGATPNQPQHF.

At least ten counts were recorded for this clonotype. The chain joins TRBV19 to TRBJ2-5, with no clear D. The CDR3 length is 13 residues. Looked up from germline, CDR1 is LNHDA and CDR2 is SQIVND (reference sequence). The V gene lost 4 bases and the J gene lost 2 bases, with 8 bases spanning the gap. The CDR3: CASSNRRQETQYF. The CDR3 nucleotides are TGTGCCAGTAGTAACCGACGTCAAGAGACCCAGTACTTC.

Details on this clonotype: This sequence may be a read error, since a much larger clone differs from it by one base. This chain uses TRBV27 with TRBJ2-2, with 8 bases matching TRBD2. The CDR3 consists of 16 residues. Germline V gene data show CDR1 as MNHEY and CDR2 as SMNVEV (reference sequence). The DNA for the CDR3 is TGTGCCAGCAGTTTCCGGCGGGGGGCGAAGACCGGGGAGCTGTTTTTT. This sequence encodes CASSFRRGAKTGELFF.

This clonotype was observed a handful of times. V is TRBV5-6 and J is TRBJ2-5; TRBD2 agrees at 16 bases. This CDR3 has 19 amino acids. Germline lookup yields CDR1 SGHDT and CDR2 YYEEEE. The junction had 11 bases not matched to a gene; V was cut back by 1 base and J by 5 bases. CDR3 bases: TGTGCCAGCAGCTTGTTCCCGGGACTAGCGGGGGGGTCCGGGGAGACCCAGTACTTC. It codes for CASSLFPGLAGGSGETQYF.

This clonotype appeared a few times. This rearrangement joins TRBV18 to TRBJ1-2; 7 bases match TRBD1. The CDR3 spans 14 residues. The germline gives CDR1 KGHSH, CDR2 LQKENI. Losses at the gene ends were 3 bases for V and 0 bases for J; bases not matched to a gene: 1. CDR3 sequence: CASSPDRTNYGYTF. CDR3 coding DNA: TGTGCCAGCTCACCGGACAGGACTAACTATGGCTACACCTTC.

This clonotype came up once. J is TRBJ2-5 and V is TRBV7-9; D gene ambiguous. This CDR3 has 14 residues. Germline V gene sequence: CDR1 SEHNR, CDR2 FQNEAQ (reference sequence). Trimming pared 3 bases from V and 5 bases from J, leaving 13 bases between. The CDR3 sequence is CASSFNPAVETQYF. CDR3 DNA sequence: TGTGCCAGCAGCTTCAATCCAGCAGTGGAGACCCAGTACTTC.

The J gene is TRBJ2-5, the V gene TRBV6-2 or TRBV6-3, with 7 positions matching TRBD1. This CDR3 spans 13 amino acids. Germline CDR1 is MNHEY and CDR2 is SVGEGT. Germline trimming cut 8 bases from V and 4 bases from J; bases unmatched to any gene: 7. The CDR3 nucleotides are TGTGCCAGCTCCACGGGACAGCTAGAGACCCAGTACTTC. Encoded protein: CASSTGQLETQYF.

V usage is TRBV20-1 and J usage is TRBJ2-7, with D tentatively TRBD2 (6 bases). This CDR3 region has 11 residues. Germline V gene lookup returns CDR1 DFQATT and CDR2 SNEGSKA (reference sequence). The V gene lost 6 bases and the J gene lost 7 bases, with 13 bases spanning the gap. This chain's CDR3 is CSAVLEGEQYF. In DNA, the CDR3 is TGCAGTGCAGTATTGGAGGGTGAGCAGTACTTC.

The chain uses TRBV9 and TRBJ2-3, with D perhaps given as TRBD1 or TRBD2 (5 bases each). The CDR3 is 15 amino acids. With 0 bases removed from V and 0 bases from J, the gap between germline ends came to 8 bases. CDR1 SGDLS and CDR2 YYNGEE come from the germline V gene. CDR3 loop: CASSVEGTSTDTQYF. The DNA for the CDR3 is TGTGCCAGCAGCGTAGAGGGGACCAGCACAGATACGCAGTATTTT. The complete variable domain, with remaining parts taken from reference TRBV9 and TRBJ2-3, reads DSGVTQTPKHLITATGQRVTLRCSPRSGDLSVYWYQQSLDQGLQFLIQYYNGEERAKGNILERFSAQQFPDLHSELNLSSLELGDSALYFCASSVEGTSTDTQYFGPGTRLTVL.

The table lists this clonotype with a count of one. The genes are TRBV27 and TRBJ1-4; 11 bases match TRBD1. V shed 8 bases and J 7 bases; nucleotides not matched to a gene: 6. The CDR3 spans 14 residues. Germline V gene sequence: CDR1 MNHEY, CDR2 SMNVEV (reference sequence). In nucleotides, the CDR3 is TGTGCCAGCTCACCGGGGACAGGGGGTGAAAAACTGTTTTTT. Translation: CASSPGTGGEKLFF.

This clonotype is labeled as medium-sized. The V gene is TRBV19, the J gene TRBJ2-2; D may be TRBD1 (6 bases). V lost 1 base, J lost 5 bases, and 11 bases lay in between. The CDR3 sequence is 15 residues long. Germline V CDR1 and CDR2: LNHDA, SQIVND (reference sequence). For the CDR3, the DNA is TGTGCCAGTAGTATAGGACAGGAACGAACCGGGGAGCTGTTTTTT. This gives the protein CASSIGQERTGELFF.

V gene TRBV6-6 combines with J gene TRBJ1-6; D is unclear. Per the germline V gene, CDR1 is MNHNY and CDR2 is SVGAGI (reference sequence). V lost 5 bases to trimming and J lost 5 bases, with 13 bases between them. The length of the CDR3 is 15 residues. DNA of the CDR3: TGTGCCAGCAGTCCTGTCGACGTTAATAATTCACCCCTCCACTTT. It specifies CASSPVDVNNSPLHF.

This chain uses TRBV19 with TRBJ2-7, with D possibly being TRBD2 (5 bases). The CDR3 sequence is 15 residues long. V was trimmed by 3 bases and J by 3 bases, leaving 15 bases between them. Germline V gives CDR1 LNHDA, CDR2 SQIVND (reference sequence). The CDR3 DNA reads TGTGCCAGTAGTATGGAGCTTTCTAGCAACTACGAGCAGTACTTC. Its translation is CASSMELSSNYEQYF.

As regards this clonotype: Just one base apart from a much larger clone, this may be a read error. This CDR3 is CVTSSHDRPPPDTQYF. CDR3 DNA: TGTGTCACCAGCAGCCACGACCGACCACCGCCAGATACGCAGTATTTT. The V gene is TRBV15, the J gene TRBJ2-3; D is undetermined. The CDR3 contains 16 residues. In germline, CDR1 is LNHNV, CDR2 YYDKDF (reference sequence).

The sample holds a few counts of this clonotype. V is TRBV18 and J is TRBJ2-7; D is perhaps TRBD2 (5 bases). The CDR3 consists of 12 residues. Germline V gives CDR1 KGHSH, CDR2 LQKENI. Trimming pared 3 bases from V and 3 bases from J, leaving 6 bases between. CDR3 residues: CASSPDYYEQYF. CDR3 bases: TGTGCCAGCTCACCCGACTACTACGAGCAGTACTTC. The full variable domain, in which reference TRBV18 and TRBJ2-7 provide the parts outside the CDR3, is NAGVMQNPRHLVRRRGQEARLRCSPMKGHSHVYWYRQLPEEGLKFMVYLQKENIIDESGMPKERFSAEFPKEGPSILRIQQVVRGDSAAYFCASSPDYYEQYFGPGTRLTVT.

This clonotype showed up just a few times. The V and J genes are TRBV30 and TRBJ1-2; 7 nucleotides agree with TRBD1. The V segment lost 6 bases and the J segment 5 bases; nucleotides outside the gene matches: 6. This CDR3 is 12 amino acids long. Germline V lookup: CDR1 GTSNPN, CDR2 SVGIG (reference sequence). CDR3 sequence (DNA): TGTGCCTGCAACAGGGGCAGATATGGCTACACCTTC. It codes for CACNRGRYGYTF.

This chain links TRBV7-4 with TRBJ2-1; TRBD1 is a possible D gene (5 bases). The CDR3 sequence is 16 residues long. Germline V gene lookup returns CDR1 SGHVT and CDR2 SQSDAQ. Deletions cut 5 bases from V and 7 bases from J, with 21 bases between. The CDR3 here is CASSTYRVPPGNEQFF. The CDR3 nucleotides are TGTGCCAGCAGCACATACCGGGTCCCCCCAGGGAATGAGCAGTTCTTC. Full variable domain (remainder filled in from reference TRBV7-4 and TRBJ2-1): GAGVSQSPRYKVAKRGRDVALRCDSISGHVTLYWYRQTLGQGSEVLTYSQSDAQRDKSGRPSGRFSAERPERSVSTLKIQRTEQGDSAVYLCASSTYRVPPGNEQFFGPGTRLTVL.

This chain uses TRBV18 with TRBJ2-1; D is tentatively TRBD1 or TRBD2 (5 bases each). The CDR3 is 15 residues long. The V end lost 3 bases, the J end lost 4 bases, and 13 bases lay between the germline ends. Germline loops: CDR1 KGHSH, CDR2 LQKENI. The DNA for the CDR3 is TGTGCCAGCTCACCTGGGGGAGCCGGGTACAATGAGCAGTTCTTC. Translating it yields CASSPGGAGYNEQFF. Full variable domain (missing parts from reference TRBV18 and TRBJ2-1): NAGVMQNPRHLVRRRGQEARLRCSPMKGHSHVYWYRQLPEEGLKFMVYLQKENIIDESGMPKERFSAEFPKEGPSILRIQQVVRGDSAAYFCASSPGGAGYNEQFFGPGTRLTVL.

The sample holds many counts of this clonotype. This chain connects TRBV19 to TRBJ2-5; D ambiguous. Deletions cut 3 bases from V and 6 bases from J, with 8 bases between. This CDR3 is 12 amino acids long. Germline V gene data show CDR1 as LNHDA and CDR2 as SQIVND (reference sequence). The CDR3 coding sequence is TGTGCCAGTAGTATCCCTGGGAAGACCCAGTACTTC. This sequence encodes CASSIPGKTQYF.

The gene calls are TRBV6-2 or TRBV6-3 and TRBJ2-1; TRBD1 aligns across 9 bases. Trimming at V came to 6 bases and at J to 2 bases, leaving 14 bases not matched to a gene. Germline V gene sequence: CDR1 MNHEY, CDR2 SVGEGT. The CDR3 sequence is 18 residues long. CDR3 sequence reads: CASRGTGLPSGPYNEQFF. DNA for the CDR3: TGTGCCAGCAGGGGGACAGGGTTACCTAGCGGTCCCTACAATGAGCAGTTCTTC.

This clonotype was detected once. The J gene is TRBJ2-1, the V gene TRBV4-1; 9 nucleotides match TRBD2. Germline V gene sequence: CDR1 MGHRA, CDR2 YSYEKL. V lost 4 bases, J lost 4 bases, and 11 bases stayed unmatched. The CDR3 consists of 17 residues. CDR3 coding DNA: TGCGCCAGCAGCCCCCCTAGGAGGCTAGCGGGGTACAATGAGCAGTTCTTC. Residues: CASSPPRRLAGYNEQFF.

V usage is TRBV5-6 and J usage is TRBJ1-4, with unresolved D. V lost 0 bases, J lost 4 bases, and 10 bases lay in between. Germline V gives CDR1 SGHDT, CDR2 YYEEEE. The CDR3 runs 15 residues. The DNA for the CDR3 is TGTGCCAGCAGCTTGGGTTCTAGATTTAATGAAAAACTGTTTTTT. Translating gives CASSLGSRFNEKLFF.

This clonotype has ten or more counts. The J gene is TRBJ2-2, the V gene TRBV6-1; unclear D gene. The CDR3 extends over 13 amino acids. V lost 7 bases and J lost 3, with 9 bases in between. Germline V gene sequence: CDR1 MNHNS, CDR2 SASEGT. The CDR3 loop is CASTRVDTGELFF. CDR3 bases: TGTGCCAGCACGAGAGTAGACACCGGGGAGCTGTTTTTT.

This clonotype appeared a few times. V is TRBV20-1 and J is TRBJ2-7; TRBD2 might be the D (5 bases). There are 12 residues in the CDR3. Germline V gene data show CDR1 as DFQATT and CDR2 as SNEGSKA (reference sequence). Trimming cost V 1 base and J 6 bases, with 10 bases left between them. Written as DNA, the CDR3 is TGCAGTGCTAGAGTAGCTAGCCTCGAGCAGTACTTC. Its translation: CSARVASLEQYF.